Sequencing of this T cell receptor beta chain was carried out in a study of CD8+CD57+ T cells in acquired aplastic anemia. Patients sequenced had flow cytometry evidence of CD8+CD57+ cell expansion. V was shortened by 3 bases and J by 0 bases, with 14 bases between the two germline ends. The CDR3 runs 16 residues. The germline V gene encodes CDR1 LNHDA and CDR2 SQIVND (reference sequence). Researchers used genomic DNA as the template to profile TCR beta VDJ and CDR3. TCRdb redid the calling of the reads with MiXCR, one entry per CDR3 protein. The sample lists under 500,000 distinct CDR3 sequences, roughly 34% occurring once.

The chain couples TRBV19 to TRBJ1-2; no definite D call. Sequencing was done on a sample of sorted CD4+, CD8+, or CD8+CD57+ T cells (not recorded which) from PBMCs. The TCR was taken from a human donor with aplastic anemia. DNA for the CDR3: TGTGCCAGTAGTATTCTCGGTTATGCTTCTAACTATGGCTACACCTTC. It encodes CASSILGYASNYGYTF.